This T cell receptor beta chain was profiled in a study of cytomegalovirus exposure and HLA in healthy donors. V lost 5 bases, J lost 6 bases, and 9 bases lay in between. Germline CDR1 reads MNHEY; CDR2 reads SMNVEV (reference sequence). CDR3 length equals 12 residues. Notes on the study in general: Within the 130 or so validation repertoires, first-cohort TCR clusters tended to co-occur, according to a later analysis.

Points on this clone: The antigen remains unidentified.

The table came from immunoSEQ multiplex PCR; TCRdb's copy has only in-frame clones and leaves some out. The repertoire has about 98,000 clones, about 88% of them found once; the top ten carry approximately 6.3%. This chain links TRBV27 with TRBJ2-3, with D possibly TRBD2 on 6 matching bases. The sequence came from a man between 18 and 29 years old in good health and CMV-seropositive. The sample was PBMCs. CDR3 amino acids: CASSPRGDTQYF. The CDR3 DNA follows: TGTGCCAGCAGTCCTCGGGGGGATACGCAGTATTTT.